This T cell receptor beta chain was sequenced in a study of blood T cell repertoires in COVID-19. At the level of the study: Acute-phase and convalescent COVID-19 samples originated in the United States, Italy and Spain. Sources were T cells, B-cell-depleted T cells, or PBMCs; the material itself was cDNA or gDNA.

Unmatched junction bases numbered 7, after V lost 4 bases and J lost 3 bases. Looked up from germline, CDR1 is LGHDT and CDR2 is YNNKEL (reference sequence). The CDR3 sequence is 15 residues long. Authors' analysis steps: Amplification of reference gene primers provided the estimated nucleated cell counts. Assay used: immunoSEQ multiplex PCR; TCRdb lists only in-frame clones, some missing. V and J calls and clone size are those listed in that table; D and trimming were worked out from the DNA. The sample lists around 72,000 clones; less than 90% were seen once. This sequence originates from a woman aged 80 or over with acute or convalescent COVID-19. The sequenced sample consisted of peripheral blood. The chain joins TRBV3-1 (or the pseudogene TRBV3-2) to TRBJ2-3, with TRBD1 identical over 7 bases. CDR3 coding DNA: TGTGCCAGCAGCCTCAGACAGGGTCAAACAGATACGCAGTATTTT. Its translation: CASSLRQGQTDTQYF.